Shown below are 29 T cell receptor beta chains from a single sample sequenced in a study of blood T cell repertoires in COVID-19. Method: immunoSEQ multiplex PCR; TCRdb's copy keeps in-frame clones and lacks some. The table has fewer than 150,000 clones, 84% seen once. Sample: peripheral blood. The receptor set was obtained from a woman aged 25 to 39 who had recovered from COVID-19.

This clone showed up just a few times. As DNA, the CDR3 is TGTGCCAGCAGCTACCCGGGGGGTGGAGAGACCCAGTACTTC. Its protein is CASSYPGGGETQYF. The rearrangement joins TRBV6-5 to TRBJ2-5; 7 bases match TRBD2. CDR3 length equals 14 residues. Germline V gene sequence: CDR1 MNHEY, CDR2 SVGAGI. The V segment lost 6 bases and the J segment 4 bases; nucleotides outside the gene matches: 8.

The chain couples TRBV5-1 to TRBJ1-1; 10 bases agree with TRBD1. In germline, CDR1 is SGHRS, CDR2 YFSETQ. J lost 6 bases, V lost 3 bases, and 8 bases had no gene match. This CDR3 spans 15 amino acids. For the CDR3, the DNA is TGCGCCAGCAGCTATGGGGACAGGGGATTCGCTGAAGCTTTCTTT. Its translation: CASSYGDRGFAEAFF.

For the CDR3, the DNA is TGTGCCAGCTCACAAACACAGGAATCTTCTGGAAACACCATATATTTT. This gives the protein CASSQTQESSGNTIYF. The rearrangement uses TRBV18 and TRBJ1-3; D is possibly TRBD1 (5 bases). Germline V lookup: CDR1 KGHSH, CDR2 LQKENI. The CDR3 is 16 residues long. V lost 4 bases, J lost 1 base, and 14 bases lay in between.

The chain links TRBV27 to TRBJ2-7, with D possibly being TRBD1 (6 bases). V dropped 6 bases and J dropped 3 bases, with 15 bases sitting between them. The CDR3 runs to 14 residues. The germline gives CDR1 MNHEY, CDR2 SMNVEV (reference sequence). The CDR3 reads CASSLIAQGYEQYF. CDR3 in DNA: TGTGCCAGCAGCCTAATCGCACAGGGCTACGAGCAGTACTTC.

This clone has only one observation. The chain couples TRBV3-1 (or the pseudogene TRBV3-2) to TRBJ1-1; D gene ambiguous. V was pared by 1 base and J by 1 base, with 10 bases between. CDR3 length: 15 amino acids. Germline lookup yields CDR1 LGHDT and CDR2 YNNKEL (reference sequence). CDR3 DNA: TGTGCCAGCAGCCAAGTTCCAGGCTCGAACACTGAAGCTTTCTTT. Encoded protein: CASSQVPGSNTEAFF.

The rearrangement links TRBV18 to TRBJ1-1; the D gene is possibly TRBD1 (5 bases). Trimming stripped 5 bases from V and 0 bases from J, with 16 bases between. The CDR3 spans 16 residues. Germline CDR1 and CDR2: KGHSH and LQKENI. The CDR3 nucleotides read TGTGCCAGCTCAGTAGGGGCCGGCACCTTGAACACTGAAGCTTTCTTT. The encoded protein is CASSVGAGTLNTEAFF. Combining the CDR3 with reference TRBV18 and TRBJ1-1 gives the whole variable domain NAGVMQNPRHLVRRRGQEARLRCSPMKGHSHVYWYRQLPEEGLKFMVYLQKENIIDESGMPKERFSAEFPKEGPSILRIQQVVRGDSAAYFCASSVGAGTLNTEAFFGQGTRLTVV.

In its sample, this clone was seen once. The CDR3 protein is CASSEGRMNTEAFF. The DNA for the CDR3 is TGTGCCAGCAGTGAAGGCAGAATGAACACTGAAGCTTTCTTT. The rearrangement uses TRBV2 and TRBJ1-1; D remains unclear. In germline, CDR1 is SNHLY, CDR2 FYNNEI. CDR3 length: 14 amino acids. V was pared by 1 base and J by 0 bases, with 6 bases between. Filled out from reference TRBV2 and TRBJ1-1, the complete variable domain reads EPEVTQTPSHQVTQMGQEVILRCVPISNHLYFYWYRQILGQKVEFLVSFYNNEISEKSEIFDDQFSVERPDGSNFTLKIRSTKLEDSAMYFCASSEGRMNTEAFFGQGTRLTVV.

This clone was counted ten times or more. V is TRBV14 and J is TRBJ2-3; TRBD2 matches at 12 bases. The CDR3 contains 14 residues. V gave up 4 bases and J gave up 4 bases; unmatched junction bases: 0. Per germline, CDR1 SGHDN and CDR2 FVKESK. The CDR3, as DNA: TGTGCCAGCAGCCGACTAGCGGGAGCAGATACGCAGTATTTT. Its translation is CASSRLAGADTQYF.

The CDR3 spells CASSMDSNSNQPQHF. The CDR3 DNA follows: TGTGCCAGCAGCATGGACAGTAATAGCAATCAGCCCCAGCATTTT. The chain joins TRBV5-5 to TRBJ1-5, with TRBD1 as a possible D gene (6 bases). Germline-derived CDR1 and CDR2 are SGHKS and YYEKEE (reference sequence). Trimming shortened V by 4 bases and J by 0 bases, and 11 bases separated the two germline ends. The CDR3 totals 15 residues.

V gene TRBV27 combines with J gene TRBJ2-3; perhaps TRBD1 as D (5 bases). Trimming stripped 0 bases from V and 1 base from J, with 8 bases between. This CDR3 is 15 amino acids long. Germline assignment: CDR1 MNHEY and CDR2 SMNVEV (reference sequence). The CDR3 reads CASSLSGVGTDTQYF. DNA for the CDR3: TGTGCCAGCAGTTTATCAGGGGTGGGCACAGATACGCAGTATTTT.

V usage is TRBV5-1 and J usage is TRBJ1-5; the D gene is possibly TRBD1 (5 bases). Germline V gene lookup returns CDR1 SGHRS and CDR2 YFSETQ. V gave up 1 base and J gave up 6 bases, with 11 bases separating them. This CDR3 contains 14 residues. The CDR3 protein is CASSLYLGGQPQHF. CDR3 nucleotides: TGCGCCAGCAGCTTGTATCTGGGGGGTCAGCCCCAGCATTTT.

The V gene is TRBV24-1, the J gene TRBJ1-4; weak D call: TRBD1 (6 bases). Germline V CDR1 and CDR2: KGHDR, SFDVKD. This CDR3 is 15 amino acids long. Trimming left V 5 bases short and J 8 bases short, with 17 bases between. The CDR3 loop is CATSANRVRVEKLFF. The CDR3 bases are TGTGCCACCAGTGCAAACAGGGTAAGAGTCGAAAAACTGTTTTTT.

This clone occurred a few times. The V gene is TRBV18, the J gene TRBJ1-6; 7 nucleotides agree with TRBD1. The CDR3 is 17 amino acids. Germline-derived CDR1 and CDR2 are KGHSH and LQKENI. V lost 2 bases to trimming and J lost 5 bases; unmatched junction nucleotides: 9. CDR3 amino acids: CASSPSGARGDNSPLHF. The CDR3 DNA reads TGTGCCAGCTCACCATCGGGAGCCAGGGGGGATAATTCACCCCTCCACTTT. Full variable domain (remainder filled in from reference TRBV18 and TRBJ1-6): NAGVMQNPRHLVRRRGQEARLRCSPMKGHSHVYWYRQLPEEGLKFMVYLQKENIIDESGMPKERFSAEFPKEGPSILRIQQVVRGDSAAYFCASSPSGARGDNSPLHFGNGTRLTVT.

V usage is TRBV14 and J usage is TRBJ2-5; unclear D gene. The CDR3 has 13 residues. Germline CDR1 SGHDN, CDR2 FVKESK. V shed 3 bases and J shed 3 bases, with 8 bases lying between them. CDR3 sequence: CASSHGLKETQYF. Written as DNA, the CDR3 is TGTGCCAGCAGCCATGGGCTAAAAGAGACCCAGTACTTC.

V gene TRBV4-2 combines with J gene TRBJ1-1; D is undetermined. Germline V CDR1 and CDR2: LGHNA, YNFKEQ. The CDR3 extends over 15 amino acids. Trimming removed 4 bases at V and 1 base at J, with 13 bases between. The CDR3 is CASSLGPRENTEAFF. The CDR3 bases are TGTGCCAGCAGCCTGGGCCCCCGAGAGAACACTGAAGCTTTCTTT.

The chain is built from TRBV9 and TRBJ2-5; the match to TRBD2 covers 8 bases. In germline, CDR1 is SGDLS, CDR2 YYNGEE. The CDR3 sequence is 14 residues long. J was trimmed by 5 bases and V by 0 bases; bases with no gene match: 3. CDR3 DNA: TGTGCCAGCAGCGTAGATCCGGGAGGGGAGACCCAGTACTTC. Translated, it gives CASSVDPGGETQYF.

The CDR3 region is CASSVGTARTDTQYF. CDR3 bases: TGCGCCAGCAGTGTGGGCACCGCTCGGACAGATACGCAGTATTTT. The V call is TRBV5-1, the J call TRBJ2-3, with D hard to call. The V gene's germline CDR1 is SGHRS and CDR2 YFSETQ. CDR3 length: 15 residues. The V end was cut by 5 bases, the J end by 3 bases, with 16 bases between.

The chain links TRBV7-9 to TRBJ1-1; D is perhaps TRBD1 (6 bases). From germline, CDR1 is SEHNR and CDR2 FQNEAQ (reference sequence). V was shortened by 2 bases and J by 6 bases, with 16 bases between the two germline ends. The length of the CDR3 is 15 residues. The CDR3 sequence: CASSLIHTGKAEAFF. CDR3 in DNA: TGTGCCAGCAGCTTAATCCATACAGGGAAGGCTGAAGCTTTCTTT. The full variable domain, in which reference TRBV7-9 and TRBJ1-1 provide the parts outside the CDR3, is DTGVSQNPRHKITKRGQNVTFRCDPISEHNRLYWYRQTLGQGPEFLTYFQNEAQLEKSRLLSDRFSAERPKGSFSTLEIQRTEQGDSAMYLCASSLIHTGKAEAFFGQGTRLTVV.

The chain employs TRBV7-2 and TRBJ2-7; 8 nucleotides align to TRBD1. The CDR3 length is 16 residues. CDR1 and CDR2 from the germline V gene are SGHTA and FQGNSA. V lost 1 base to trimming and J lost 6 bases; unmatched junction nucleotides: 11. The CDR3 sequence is CASSLGWGRGRVEQYF. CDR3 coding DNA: TGTGCCAGCAGCTTAGGCTGGGGCAGGGGGCGCGTCGAGCAGTACTTC.

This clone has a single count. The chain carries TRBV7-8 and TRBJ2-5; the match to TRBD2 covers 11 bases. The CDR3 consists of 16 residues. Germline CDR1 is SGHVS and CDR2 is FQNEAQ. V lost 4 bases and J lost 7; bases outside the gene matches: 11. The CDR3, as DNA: TGTGCCAGCAGCTCTCTCGTAGCGGGGGGGCAGGTGACCCAGTACTTC. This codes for CASSSLVAGGQVTQYF.

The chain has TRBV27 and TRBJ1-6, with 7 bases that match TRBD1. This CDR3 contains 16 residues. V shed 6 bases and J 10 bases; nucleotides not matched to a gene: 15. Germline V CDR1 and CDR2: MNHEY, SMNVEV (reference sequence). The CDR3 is CASRLSIDRVESPLHF. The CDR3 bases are TGTGCCAGCAGACTGTCAATCGACAGGGTTGAGTCACCCCTCCACTTT.

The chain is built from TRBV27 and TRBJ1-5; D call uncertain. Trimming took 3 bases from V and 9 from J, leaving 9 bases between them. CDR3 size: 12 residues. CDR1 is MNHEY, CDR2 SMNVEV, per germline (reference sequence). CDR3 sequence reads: CASSFGLGPQHF. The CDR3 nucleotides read TGTGCCAGCAGTTTTGGCCTTGGGCCCCAGCATTTT.

The CDR3 DNA follows: TGTGCCAGCAGTTTGTATCTCAGGGGTAATTCACCCCTCCACTTT. Amino acids: CASSLYLRGNSPLHF. The chain links TRBV27 to TRBJ1-6; D might be TRBD1 (6 bases). CDR1 and CDR2 from the germline V gene are MNHEY and SMNVEV (reference sequence). Trimming cost V 3 bases and J 6 bases, with 12 bases left between them. The CDR3 runs to 15 residues.

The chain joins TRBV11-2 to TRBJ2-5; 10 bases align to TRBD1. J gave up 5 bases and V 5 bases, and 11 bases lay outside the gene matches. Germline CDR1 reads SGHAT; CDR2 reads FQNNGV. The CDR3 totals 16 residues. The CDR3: CASSLTRQGAAETQYF. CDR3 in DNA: TGTGCCAGCAGCCTAACTCGACAGGGGGCTGCGGAGACCCAGTACTTC.

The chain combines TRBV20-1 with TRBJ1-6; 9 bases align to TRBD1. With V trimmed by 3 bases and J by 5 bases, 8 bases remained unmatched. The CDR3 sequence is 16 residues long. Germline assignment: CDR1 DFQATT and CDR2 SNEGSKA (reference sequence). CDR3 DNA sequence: TGCAGTGCTAGTGAGGACAGGGGTTTAAATAATTCACCCCTCCACTTT. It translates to CSASEDRGLNNSPLHF.

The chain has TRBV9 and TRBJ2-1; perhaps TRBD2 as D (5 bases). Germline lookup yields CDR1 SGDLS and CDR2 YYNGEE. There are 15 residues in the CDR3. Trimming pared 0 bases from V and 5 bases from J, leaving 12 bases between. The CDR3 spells CASSVAGLPHNEQFF. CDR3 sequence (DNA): TGTGCCAGCAGCGTAGCGGGATTACCTCACAATGAGCAGTTCTTC.

CDR3 sequence (DNA): TGTGCCAGCAGCGCCGTAGCGGGGGGCCCAGATACGCAGTATTTT. Protein sequence: CASSAVAGGPDTQYF. J is TRBJ2-3 and V is TRBV9; 10 positions match TRBD2. This CDR3 is 15 amino acids long. Germline values: CDR1 SGDLS, CDR2 YYNGEE. V gave up 3 bases and J gave up 4 bases; unmatched junction bases: 5. Full variable domain (missing parts from reference TRBV9 and TRBJ2-3): DSGVTQTPKHLITATGQRVTLRCSPRSGDLSVYWYQQSLDQGLQFLIQYYNGEERAKGNILERFSAQQFPDLHSELNLSSLELGDSALYFCASSAVAGGPDTQYFGPGTRLTVL.

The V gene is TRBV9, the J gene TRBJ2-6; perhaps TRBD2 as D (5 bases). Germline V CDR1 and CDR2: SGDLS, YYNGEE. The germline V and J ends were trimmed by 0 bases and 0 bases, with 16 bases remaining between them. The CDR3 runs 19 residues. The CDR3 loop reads CASSVARPDSSSGANVLTF. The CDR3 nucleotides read TGTGCCAGCAGCGTAGCTCGTCCGGACTCGAGCTCTGGGGCCAACGTCCTGACTTTC.

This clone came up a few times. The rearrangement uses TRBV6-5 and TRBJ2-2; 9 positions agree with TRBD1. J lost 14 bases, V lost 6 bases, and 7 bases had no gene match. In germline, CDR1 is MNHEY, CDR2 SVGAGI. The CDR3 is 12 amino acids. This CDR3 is CASRRGQGSLFF. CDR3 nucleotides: TGTGCCAGCAGAAGAGGACAGGGGAGCCTGTTTTTT.